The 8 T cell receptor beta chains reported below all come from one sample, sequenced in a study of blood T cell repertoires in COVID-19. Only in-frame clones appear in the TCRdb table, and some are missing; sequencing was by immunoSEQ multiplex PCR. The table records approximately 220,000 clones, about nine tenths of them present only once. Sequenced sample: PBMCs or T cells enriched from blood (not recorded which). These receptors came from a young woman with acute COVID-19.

The chain's CDR3 is CASGSHDGTGQETQYF. CDR3 sequence (DNA): TGTGCTAGTGGTTCGCATGATGGGACAGGGCAAGAGACCCAGTACTTC. The chain is built from TRBV12-5 and TRBJ2-5, with 9 positions matching TRBD1. The J segment lost 2 bases and the V segment lost 4 bases, leaving 8 bases of the junction unmatched. The CDR3 is made up of 16 amino acids. The V gene's germline CDR1 is LGHNT and CDR2 FRNRAP.

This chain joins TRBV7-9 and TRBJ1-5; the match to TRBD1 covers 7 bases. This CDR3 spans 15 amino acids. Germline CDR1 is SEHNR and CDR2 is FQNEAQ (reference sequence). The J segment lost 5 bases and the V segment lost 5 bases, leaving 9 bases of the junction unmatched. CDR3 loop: CASSQTGARDQPQHF. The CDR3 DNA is TGTGCCAGCAGCCAAACAGGGGCAAGAGATCAGCCCCAGCATTTT.

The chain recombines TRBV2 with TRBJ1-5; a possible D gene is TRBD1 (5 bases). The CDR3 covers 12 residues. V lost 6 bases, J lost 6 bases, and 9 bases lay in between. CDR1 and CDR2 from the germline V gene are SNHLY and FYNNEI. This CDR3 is CASRGGVQPQHF. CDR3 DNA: TGTGCCAGCAGGGGGGGTGTTCAGCCCCAGCATTTT.

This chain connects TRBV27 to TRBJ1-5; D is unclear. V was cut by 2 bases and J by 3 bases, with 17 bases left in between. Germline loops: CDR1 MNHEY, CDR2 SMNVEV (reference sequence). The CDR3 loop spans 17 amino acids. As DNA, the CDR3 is TGTGCCAGCAGTTTAATAGTTTTAAGCGGCCACAATCAGCCCCAGCATTTT. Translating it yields CASSLIVLSGHNQPQHF.

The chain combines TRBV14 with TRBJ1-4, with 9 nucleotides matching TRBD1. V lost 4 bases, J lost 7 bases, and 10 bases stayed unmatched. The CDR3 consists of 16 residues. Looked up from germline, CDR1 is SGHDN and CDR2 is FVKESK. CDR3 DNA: TGTGCCAGCAGCCCCCGCCCGACAGGGGGTATTGAAAAACTGTTTTTT. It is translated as CASSPRPTGGIEKLFF.

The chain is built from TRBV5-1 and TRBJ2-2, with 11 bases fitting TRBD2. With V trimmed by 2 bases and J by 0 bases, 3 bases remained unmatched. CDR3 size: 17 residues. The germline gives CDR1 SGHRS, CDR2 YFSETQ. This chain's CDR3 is CASSFTSGGANTGELFF. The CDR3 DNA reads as TGCGCCAGCAGCTTTACTAGCGGGGGCGCGAACACCGGGGAGCTGTTTTTT.

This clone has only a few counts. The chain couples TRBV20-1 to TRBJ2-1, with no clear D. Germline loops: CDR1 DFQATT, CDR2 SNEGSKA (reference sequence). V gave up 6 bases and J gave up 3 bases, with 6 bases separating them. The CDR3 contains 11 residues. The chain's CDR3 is CSAEHYNEQFF. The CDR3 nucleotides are TGCAGTGCAGAACACTACAATGAGCAGTTCTTC.

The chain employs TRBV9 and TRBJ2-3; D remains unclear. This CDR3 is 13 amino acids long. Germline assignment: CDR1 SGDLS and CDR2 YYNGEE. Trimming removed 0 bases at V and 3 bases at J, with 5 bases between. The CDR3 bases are TGTGCCAGCAGCGTAGTAGATACAGATACGCAGTATTTT. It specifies CASSVVDTDTQYF.